Below, 30 T cell receptor beta chains from the same sample are listed, as sequenced in a study of shared clonotypes between healthy human individuals. Using immunoSEQ multiplex PCR, the repertoire was profiled, and TCRdb retains in-frame clones only, with some absent. Of about 2.3 million clones listed, about 92% were seen once; the top ten hold 0.39%. The material sequenced was naive CD4+ T cells from PBMCs. Subset denoted: CD45RA+ positively selected. Receptors were obtained from a man younger than 35 in good health. Some clones in this sample may be carry-over from other donors' samples.

The rearrangement uses TRBV5-6 and TRBJ2-7; D is tentatively TRBD1 or TRBD2 (5 bases each). There are 15 residues in the CDR3. V lost 0 bases and J lost 2, with 12 bases in between. Germline CDR1 SGHDT, CDR2 YYEEEE. CDR3 sequence (DNA): TGTGCCAGCAGCTTGGCCAGGGAGTTCCCCTACGAGCAGTACTTC. Its protein product is CASSLAREFPYEQYF.

The chain carries TRBV6-6 and TRBJ2-7; D unclear. CDR1 and CDR2 (germline): MNHNY, SVGAGI (reference sequence). The CDR3 consists of 15 residues. V lost 0 bases and J 5 bases, leaving 14 bases between the germline ends. CDR3 nucleotide sequence: TGTGCCAGCAGTTACTCGAGAGACACTTTTAACGAGCAGTACTTC. Translation: CASSYSRDTFNEQYF.

V usage is TRBV7-9 and J usage is TRBJ2-3, with no clear D. This CDR3 contains 14 residues. Trimming left V 8 bases short and J 1 base short, with 13 bases between. Germline V lookup: CDR1 SEHNR, CDR2 FQNEAQ (reference sequence). The CDR3, as DNA: TGTGCCAGCTCTCAACGGTCTGGCACAGATACGCAGTATTTT. It is translated as CASSQRSGTDTQYF.

J is TRBJ2-7 and V is TRBV11-3; tentative D call: TRBD2 (6 bases). V was clipped by 5 bases and J by 3 bases, with 17 bases between them. The CDR3 has 15 residues. Germline assignment: CDR1 SGHNT and CDR2 YENEEA. Here the CDR3 DNA reads TGTGCCAGCAGCCGCGGGACGGATAATTTCTACGAGCAGTACTTC. It is translated as CASSRGTDNFYEQYF.

This chain connects TRBV27 to TRBJ2-1; TRBD2 matches at 8 bases. The CDR3 runs to 18 residues. The ends lost 8 bases at V and 0 bases at J; junction bases unmatched: 15. Germline loops: CDR1 MNHEY, CDR2 SMNVEV (reference sequence). Here the CDR3 DNA reads TGTGCCAGCCATTGGGCGGGAGCGGGGGCCAGCTCCTACAATGAGCAGTTCTTC. Translation gives CASHWAGAGASSYNEQFF.

The chain links TRBV10-3 to TRBJ2-5, with 8 bases matching TRBD1. Germline trimming cut 6 bases from V and 5 bases from J; bases unmatched to any gene: 8. Germline CDR1 ENHRY, CDR2 SYGVKD. CDR3 length: 14 amino acids. Here the CDR3 reads CAIRDTGGGETQYF. In DNA form, the CDR3 reads TGTGCCATCAGAGATACAGGGGGTGGGGAGACCCAGTACTTC.

The chain carries TRBV28 and TRBJ2-3, with D perhaps TRBD1 (5 bases). CDR1 is MDHEN and CDR2 is SYDVKM in the germline V gene. There are 14 residues in the CDR3. The V gene lost 3 bases and the J gene lost 5 bases, with 12 bases spanning the gap. The CDR3 nucleotides are TGTGCCAGCAGTTTGGGCAGGGTCGAAGATACGCAGTATTTT. It specifies CASSLGRVEDTQYF.

This clone was detected a few times. The chain is built from TRBV6-5 and TRBJ1-4; unclear D gene. V gave up 0 bases and J gave up 8 bases, with 10 bases separating them. The germline V gene has CDR1 MNHEY and CDR2 SVGAGI. The CDR3 sequence is 14 residues long. This CDR3 is CASSYSRTAEKLFF. CDR3 nucleotide sequence: TGTGCCAGCAGTTACTCCAGGACTGCGGAAAAACTGTTTTTT.

V usage is TRBV6-1 and J usage is TRBJ2-1; D remains ambiguous. The CDR3 extends over 15 amino acids. The V end was cut by 3 bases, the J end by 9 bases, with 18 bases between. Germline V gives CDR1 MNHNS, CDR2 SASEGT. The CDR3 bases are TGTGCCAGCAGTGACCCCTATTTACCGCCACTTGAGCAGTTCTTC. The encoded protein is CASSDPYLPPLEQFF.

The chain joins TRBV10-3 to TRBJ2-5, with 9 bases identical to TRBD1. Trimming at V came to 6 bases and at J to 0 bases, leaving 5 bases not matched to a gene. The germline V gene encodes CDR1 ENHRY and CDR2 SYGVKD. The CDR3 is made up of 15 amino acids. CDR3: CAIRPRTGDQETQYF. The CDR3 nucleotides read TGTGCCATCAGGCCAAGGACAGGGGACCAAGAGACCCAGTACTTC.

This chain connects TRBV5-1 to TRBJ2-5, with 11 bases fitting TRBD2. Germline V gene sequence: CDR1 SGHRS, CDR2 YFSETQ. The CDR3 spans 15 residues. The V segment lost 4 bases and the J segment 4 bases; nucleotides outside the gene matches: 6. In DNA, the CDR3 is TGCGCCAGCAGCCCTGGGACTAGCGGCGGAGAGACCCAGTACTTC. Protein sequence: CASSPGTSGGETQYF.

Points on this clone: Other DNA sequences within the sample encode an identical CDR3. The rearrangement joins TRBV5-1 to TRBJ2-5; a weak D match, TRBD2 (5 bases). Deletions cut 0 bases from V and 4 bases from J, with 10 bases between. This CDR3 spans 14 amino acids. Germline CDR1 is SGHRS and CDR2 is YFSETQ. CDR3 bases: TGCGCCAGCAGCTTGGATCCGCGGGCAGAGACCCAGTACTTC. This codes for CASSLDPRAETQYF.

The chain couples TRBV28 to TRBJ2-7, with a weak D call TRBD1 (5 bases). This CDR3 is built from 14 residues. The V end was cut by 8 bases, the J end by 3 bases, with 17 bases between. Germline CDR1 MDHEN, CDR2 SYDVKM. The CDR3, as DNA: TGTGCCAGCCAACAGGATCCGAGATACTACGAGCAGTACTTC. Its protein is CASQQDPRYYEQYF.

This clone showed up just once. The chain carries TRBV11-2 and TRBJ2-1; TRBD2 agrees at 12 bases. Per the germline V gene, CDR1 is SGHAT and CDR2 is FQNNGV. This CDR3 has 16 amino acids. J was trimmed by 6 bases and V by 4 bases; bases with no gene match: 7. The CDR3 DNA sequence: TGTGCCAGCAGCTCGAGGACTAGCGGGATAGGCAATGAGCAGTTCTTC. It is translated as CASSSRTSGIGNEQFF. Looking up the rest from reference TRBV11-2 and TRBJ2-1 gives the full variable domain: EAGVAQSPRYKIIEKRQSVAFWCNPISGHATLYWYQQILGQGPKLLIQFQNNGVVDDSQLPKDRFSAERLKGVDSTLKIQPAKLEDSAVYLCASSSRTSGIGNEQFFGPGTRLTVL.

The chain uses TRBV5-1 and TRBJ2-7, with 9 bases that match TRBD2. The ends lost 4 bases at V and 3 bases at J; junction bases unmatched: 11. CDR1 is SGHRS and CDR2 is YFSETQ in the germline V gene. This CDR3 has 16 amino acids. The CDR3: CASSAGGTAGRYEQYF. The CDR3 nucleotides are TGCGCCAGCAGCGCGGGGGGGACAGCAGGACGCTACGAGCAGTACTTC.

This chain uses TRBV27 with TRBJ2-1; 9 bases align to TRBD2. The CDR3 contains 15 residues. J gave up 8 bases and V 9 bases, and 14 bases lay outside the gene matches. The V gene's germline CDR1 is MNHEY and CDR2 SMNVEV (reference sequence). DNA of the CDR3: TGTGCCAGTATCCCTAGCGGGGCCCTGTGGGATGAGCAGTTCTTC. Amino acids: CASIPSGALWDEQFF.

This chain joins TRBV5-1 and TRBJ2-3; 8 bases map to TRBD2. Germline lookup yields CDR1 SGHRS and CDR2 YFSETQ. The CDR3 contains 14 residues. V gave up 9 bases and J gave up 1 base; unmatched junction bases: 7. The DNA for the CDR3 is TGCGCCACGGCAAGCGGGAGTCGCACAGATACGCAGTATTTT. Residues: CATASGSRTDTQYF.

This CDR3 is CASSSSGRRGDTQYF. The CDR3 coding sequence is TGTGCCAGCAGCTCTAGCGGGAGGAGGGGAGATACGCAGTATTTT. J is TRBJ2-3 and V is TRBV6-4; 11 bases are a match to TRBD2. This CDR3 spans 15 amino acids. CDR1 and CDR2 from the germline V gene are MRHNA and SNTAGT. The J segment lost 5 bases and the V segment lost 6 bases, leaving 7 bases of the junction unmatched.

This clone was detected a few times. The same CDR3 arises from other DNA sequences in this sample as well. The genes are TRBV7-2 and TRBJ2-7, with D hard to call. V was shortened by 2 bases and J by 4 bases, with 3 bases between the two germline ends. The CDR3 contains 11 residues. Per germline, CDR1 SGHTA and CDR2 FQGNSA. This chain's CDR3 is CASSLQYEQYF. The CDR3 DNA is TGTGCCAGCAGCTTACAGTACGAGCAGTACTTC.

The chain joins TRBV28 to TRBJ2-6; D is undetermined. In germline, CDR1 is MDHEN, CDR2 SYDVKM. The CDR3 consists of 14 residues. The ends were cut back, 5 bases at V and 3 bases at J, with 8 bases in the middle. CDR3 in DNA: TGTGCCAGCAGTACTGGATTTGGGGCCAACGTCCTGACTTTC. Encoded protein: CASSTGFGANVLTF.

The chain has TRBV28 and TRBJ2-1; 14 positions agree with TRBD2. The CDR3 sequence is 17 residues long. Germline-derived CDR1 and CDR2 are MDHEN and SYDVKM. J was trimmed by 7 bases and V by 8 bases; bases with no gene match: 13. The CDR3 DNA follows: TGTGCCAGCGTCGATACGAGACTAGCGGGAGGGCTTAATGAGCAGTTCTTC. It translates to CASVDTRLAGGLNEQFF.

This chain links TRBV6-1 with TRBJ1-1; D not certain. From germline, CDR1 is MNHNS and CDR2 SASEGT. Deletions cut 8 bases from V and 8 bases from J, with 12 bases between. CDR3 length equals 11 residues. The CDR3 nucleotides read TGTGCCAGCTTTCGGTGGGCAGAAGCTTTCTTT. Translating gives CASFRWAEAFF.

The V call is TRBV6-5, the J call TRBJ1-2, with unresolved D. The germline CDR1 and CDR2 sequences are MNHEY and SVGAGI. This CDR3 comprises 12 residues. Trimming removed 6 bases at V and 8 bases at J, with 13 bases between. CDR3 sequence (DNA): TGTGCCAGCAGCTCACCTGGTGGCGGCTACACCTTC. Translation gives CASSSPGGGYTF.

The CDR3 coding sequence is TGTGCCAGCAGCCGAGCGAGGCCAATGAACACTGAAGCTTTCTTT. It encodes CASSRARPMNTEAFF. J is TRBJ1-1 and V is TRBV7-2; D remains ambiguous. Trimming took off 5 bases at V and 0 bases at J, with 13 bases between the two ends. The V gene's germline CDR1 is SGHTA and CDR2 FQGNSA. This CDR3 contains 15 residues.

The chain joins TRBV27 to TRBJ2-2; 13 bases match TRBD2. CDR1 and CDR2 from the germline V gene are MNHEY and SMNVEV (reference sequence). With V trimmed by 4 bases and J by 6 bases, 5 bases remained unmatched. CDR3 size: 16 residues. The DNA for the CDR3 is TGTGCCAGCAGTTCGACTAGCGGGAGGTTTGCCGGGGAGCTGTTTTTT. As protein: CASSSTSGRFAGELFF.

The chain employs TRBV11-2 and TRBJ2-2, with D possibly being TRBD1 (5 bases). Germline V CDR1 and CDR2: SGHAT, FQNNGV. The CDR3 is 12 residues long. V was cut by 5 bases and J by 6 bases, with 7 bases left in between. The CDR3 region is CASSIGAGELFF. CDR3 DNA: TGTGCCAGCAGCATAGGGGCCGGGGAGCTGTTTTTT.

The chain has TRBV7-2 and TRBJ2-7; TRBD2 is a possible D gene (5 bases). Trimming left V 5 bases short and J 6 bases short, with 11 bases between. Looked up from germline, CDR1 is SGHTA and CDR2 is FQGNSA. This CDR3 is built from 12 residues. CDR3 amino acids: CASSHAGREQYF. For the CDR3, the DNA is TGTGCCAGCAGCCACGCGGGTCGCGAGCAGTACTTC.

The chain couples TRBV11-3 to TRBJ2-2, with a possible D match to TRBD2 (5 bases). The CDR3 runs to 18 residues. Germline lookup yields CDR1 SGHNT and CDR2 YENEEA. The germline V and J ends were trimmed by 0 bases and 5 bases, with 19 bases remaining between them. CDR3 bases: TGTGCCAGCAGCTTAGATCTTGGCGTCCTCGGGGAAACCGGGGAGCTGTTTTTT. Translated: CASSLDLGVLGETGELFF.

The count of this clone is one. The rearrangement uses TRBV5-1 and TRBJ2-1; 8 bases fit TRBD1. CDR1 and CDR2 (germline): SGHRS, YFSETQ. The V segment lost 6 bases and the J segment 1 base; nucleotides outside the gene matches: 9. The CDR3 consists of 16 residues. In nucleotides, the CDR3 is TGCGCCAGCACCTCCCAAACAGGGGGGTCCTACAATGAGCAGTTCTTC. Protein: CASTSQTGGSYNEQFF.

This clone was found a few times. This rearrangement joins TRBV7-2 to TRBJ1-1; D ambiguous. Germline V gene sequence: CDR1 SGHTA, CDR2 FQGNSA. V lost 5 bases and J lost 2, with 6 bases in between. The CDR3 consists of 12 residues. The CDR3 loop reads CASSQTNTEAFF. CDR3 coding DNA: TGTGCCAGCAGCCAGACCAACACTGAAGCTTTCTTT.